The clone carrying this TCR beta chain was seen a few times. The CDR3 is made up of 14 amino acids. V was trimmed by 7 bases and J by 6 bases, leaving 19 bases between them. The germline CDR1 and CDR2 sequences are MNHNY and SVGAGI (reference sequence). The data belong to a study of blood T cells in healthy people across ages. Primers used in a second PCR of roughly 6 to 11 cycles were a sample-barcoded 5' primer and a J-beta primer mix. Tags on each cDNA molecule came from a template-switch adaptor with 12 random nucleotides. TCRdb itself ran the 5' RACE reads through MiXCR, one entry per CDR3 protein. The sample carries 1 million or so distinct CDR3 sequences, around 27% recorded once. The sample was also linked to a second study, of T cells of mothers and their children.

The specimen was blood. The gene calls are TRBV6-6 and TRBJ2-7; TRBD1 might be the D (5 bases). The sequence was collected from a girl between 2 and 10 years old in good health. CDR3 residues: CASTPSDSRPEQYF. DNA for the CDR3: TGTGCCAGCACCCCCTCAGACAGCCGACCCGAGCAGTACTTC.